This note documents a single T cell receptor (beta chain) sequence. Trimming pared 4 bases from V and 7 bases from J, leaving 14 bases between. The germline V gene has CDR1 SEHNR and CDR2 FQNEAQ (reference sequence). The length of the CDR3 is 14 residues. Under the authors' procedure: Amplification with reference gene primers provided the estimates of nucleated cell counts. Sequencing used immunoSEQ multiplex PCR; TCRdb keeps in-frame clones, though not all of them. D and trimming were read from the DNA, whereas the V and J calls and clone size are those reported in that table. The sample shows about 110,000 clones, roughly 82% of them seen only once. This specimen belongs to a study of blood T cell repertoires in COVID-19.

The rearrangement joins TRBV7-9 to TRBJ1-5; tentatively, D is TRBD1 (5 bases). The sample consisted of peripheral blood. This receptor was taken from a woman aged 40 to 55 with acute or convalescent COVID-19. This chain's CDR3 is CASSSFGAGQPQHF. The CDR3 DNA sequence: TGTGCCAGCAGCTCGTTTGGGGCAGGACAGCCCCAGCATTTT.